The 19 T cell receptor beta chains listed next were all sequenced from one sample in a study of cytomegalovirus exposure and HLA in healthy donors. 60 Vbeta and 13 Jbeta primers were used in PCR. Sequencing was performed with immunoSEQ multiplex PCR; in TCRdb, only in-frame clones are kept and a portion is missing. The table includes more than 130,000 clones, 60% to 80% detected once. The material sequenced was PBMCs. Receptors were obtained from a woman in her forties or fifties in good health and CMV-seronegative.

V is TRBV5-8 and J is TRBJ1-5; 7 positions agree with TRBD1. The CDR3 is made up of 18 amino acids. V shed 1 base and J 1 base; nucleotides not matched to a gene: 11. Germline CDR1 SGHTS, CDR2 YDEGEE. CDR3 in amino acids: CASSLRAFEGASNQPQHF. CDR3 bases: TGTGCCAGCAGCTTGAGGGCGTTCGAGGGGGCCAGCAATCAGCCCCAGCATTTT. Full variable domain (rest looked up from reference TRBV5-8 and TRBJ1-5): EAGVTQSPTHLIKTRGQQATLRCSPISGHTSVYWYQQALGLGLQFLLWYDEGEERNRGNFPPRFSGRQFPNYSSELNVNALELEDSALYLCASSLRAFEGASNQPQHFGDGTRLSIL.

CDR3 amino acids: CASRNRGWEYEQYF. The CDR3 bases are TGTGCCAGCAGAAACAGGGGGTGGGAGTACGAGCAGTACTTC. The V gene is TRBV28, the J gene TRBJ2-7; 8 positions agree with TRBD1. The CDR3 is 14 residues long. V trimming: 6 bases; J trimming: 4 bases; junction bases outside the gene matches: 8. Germline-derived CDR1 and CDR2 are MDHEN and SYDVKM.

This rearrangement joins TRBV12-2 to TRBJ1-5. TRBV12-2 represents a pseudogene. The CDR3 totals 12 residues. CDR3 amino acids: CASRSSGQPQHF. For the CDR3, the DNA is TGTGCAAGTCGCTCTTCGGGGCAGCCCCAGCATTTT.

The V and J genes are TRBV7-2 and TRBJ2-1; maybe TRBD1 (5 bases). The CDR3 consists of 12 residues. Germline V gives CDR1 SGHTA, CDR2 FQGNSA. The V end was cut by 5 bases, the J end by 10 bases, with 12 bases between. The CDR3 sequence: CASSPTWGEQFF. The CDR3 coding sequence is TGTGCCAGCAGCCCAACTTGGGGCGAGCAGTTCTTC.

CDR3 amino acids: CASSYSKGLNTEAFF. The CDR3 bases are TGTGCCAGCAGTTACTCGAAGGGGTTGAACACTGAAGCTTTCTTT. The chain recombines TRBV6-5 with TRBJ1-1, with D tentatively TRBD1 (5 bases). The V end was cut by 0 bases, the J end by 0 bases, with 8 bases between. The CDR3 is 15 amino acids. CDR1 and CDR2 (germline): MNHEY, SVGAGI.

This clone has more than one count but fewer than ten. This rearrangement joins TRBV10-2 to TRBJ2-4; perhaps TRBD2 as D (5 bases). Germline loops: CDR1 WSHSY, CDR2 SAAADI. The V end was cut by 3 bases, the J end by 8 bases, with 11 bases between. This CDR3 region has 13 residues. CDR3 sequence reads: CASSDGGSYIQYF. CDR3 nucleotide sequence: TGCGCCAGCAGTGATGGAGGTTCATACATTCAGTACTTC.

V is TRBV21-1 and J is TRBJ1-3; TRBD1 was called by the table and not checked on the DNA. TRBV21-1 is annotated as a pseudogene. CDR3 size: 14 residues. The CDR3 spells CPQARVTMGNTIYF. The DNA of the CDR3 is TGTCCACAAGCCAGGGTAACTATGGGAAACACCATATATTTT.

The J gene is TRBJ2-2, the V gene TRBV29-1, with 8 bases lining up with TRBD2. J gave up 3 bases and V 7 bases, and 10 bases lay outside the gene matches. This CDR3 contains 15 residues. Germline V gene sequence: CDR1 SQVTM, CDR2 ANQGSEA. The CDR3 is CSAGGEKGYTGELFF. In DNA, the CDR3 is TGCAGCGCGGGGGGGGAGAAGGGGTACACCGGGGAGCTGTTTTTT.

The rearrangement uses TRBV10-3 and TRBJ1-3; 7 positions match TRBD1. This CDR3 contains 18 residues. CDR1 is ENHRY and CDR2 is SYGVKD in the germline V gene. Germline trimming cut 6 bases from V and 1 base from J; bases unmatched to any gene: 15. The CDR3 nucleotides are TGTGCCATCAGCCGGGACAGACAATCTTTGAGGTCTGGAAACACCATATATTTT. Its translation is CAISRDRQSLRSGNTIYF.

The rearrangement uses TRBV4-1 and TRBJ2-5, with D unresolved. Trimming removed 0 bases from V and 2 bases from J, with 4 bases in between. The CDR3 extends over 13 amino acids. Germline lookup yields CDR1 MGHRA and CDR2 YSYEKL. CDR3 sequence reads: CASSQDEQETQYF. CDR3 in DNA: TGCGCCAGCAGCCAAGACGAGCAAGAGACCCAGTACTTC.

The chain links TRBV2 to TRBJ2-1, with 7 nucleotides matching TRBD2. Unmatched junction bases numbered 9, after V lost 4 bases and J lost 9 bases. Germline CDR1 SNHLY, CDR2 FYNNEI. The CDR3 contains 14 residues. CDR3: CASSVVTSVGEQFF. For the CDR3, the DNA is TGTGCCAGCAGTGTGGTCACTAGCGTCGGTGAGCAGTTCTTC.

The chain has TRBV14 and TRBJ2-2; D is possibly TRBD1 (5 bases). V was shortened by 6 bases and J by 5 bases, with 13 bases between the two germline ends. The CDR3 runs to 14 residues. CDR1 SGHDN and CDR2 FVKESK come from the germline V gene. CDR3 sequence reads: CASRTAPGTGELFF. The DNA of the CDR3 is TGTGCCAGCAGGACAGCCCCAGGGACCGGGGAGCTGTTTTTT.

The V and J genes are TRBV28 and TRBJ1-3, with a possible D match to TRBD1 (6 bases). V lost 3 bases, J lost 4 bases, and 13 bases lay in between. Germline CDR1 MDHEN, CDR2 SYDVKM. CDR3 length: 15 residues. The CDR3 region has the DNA TGTGCCAGCAGTTTTGGGGGCCTGGGGGGAAACACCATATATTTT. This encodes CASSFGGLGGNTIYF.

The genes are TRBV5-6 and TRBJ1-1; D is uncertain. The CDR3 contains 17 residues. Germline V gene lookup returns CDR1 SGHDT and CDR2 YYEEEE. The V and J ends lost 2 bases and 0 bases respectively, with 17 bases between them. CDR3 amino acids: CASSLGLVLVMNTEAFF. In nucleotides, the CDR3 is TGTGCCAGCAGCTTAGGTCTAGTGTTGGTGATGAACACTGAAGCTTTCTTT. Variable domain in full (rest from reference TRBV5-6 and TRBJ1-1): DAGVTQSPTHLIKTRGQQVTLRCSPKSGHDTVSWYQQALGQGPQFIFQYYEEEERQRGNFPDRFSGHQFPNYSSELNVNALLLGDSALYLCASSLGLVLVMNTEAFFGQGTRLTVV.

The CDR3 sequence: CASSRQGGDYGYTF. In nucleotides, the CDR3 is TGCGCCAGCAGCCGCCAGGGAGGGGACTATGGCTACACCTTC. This rearrangement joins TRBV4-1 to TRBJ1-2, with a tentative D call TRBD1 (5 bases). The V and J ends lost 4 bases and 3 bases respectively, with 12 bases between them. Germline CDR1 reads MGHRA; CDR2 reads YSYEKL. This CDR3 has 14 residues.

Here the CDR3 reads CASSQEGARETQYF. Here the CDR3 DNA reads TGCGCCAGCAGCCAAGAAGGGGCCAGGGAGACCCAGTACTTC. V usage is TRBV4-1 and J usage is TRBJ2-5; a weak D match, TRBD1 (5 bases). The CDR3 runs 14 residues. The V end lost 0 bases, the J end lost 5 bases, and 10 bases lay between the germline ends. From germline, CDR1 is MGHRA and CDR2 YSYEKL.

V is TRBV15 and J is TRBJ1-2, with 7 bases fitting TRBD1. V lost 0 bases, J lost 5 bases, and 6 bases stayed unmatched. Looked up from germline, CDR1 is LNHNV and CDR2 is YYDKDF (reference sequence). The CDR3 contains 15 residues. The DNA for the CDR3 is TGTGCCACCAGCAGAGATCCCGGACAGGATTATGGCTACACCTTC. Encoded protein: CATSRDPGQDYGYTF. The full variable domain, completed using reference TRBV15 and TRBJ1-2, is DAMVIQNPRYQVTQFGKPVTLSCSQTLNHNVMYWYQQKSSQAPKLLFHYYDKDFNNEADTPDNFQSRRPNTSFCFLDIRSPGLGDTAMYLCATSRDPGQDYGYTFGSGTRLTVV.

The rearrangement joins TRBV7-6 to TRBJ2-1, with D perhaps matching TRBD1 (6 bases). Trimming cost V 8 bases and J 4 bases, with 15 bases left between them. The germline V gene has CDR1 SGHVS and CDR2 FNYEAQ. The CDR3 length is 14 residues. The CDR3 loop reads CASLQGDEYNEQFF. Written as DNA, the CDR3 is TGTGCCAGCCTACAGGGTGATGAGTACAATGAGCAGTTCTTC.

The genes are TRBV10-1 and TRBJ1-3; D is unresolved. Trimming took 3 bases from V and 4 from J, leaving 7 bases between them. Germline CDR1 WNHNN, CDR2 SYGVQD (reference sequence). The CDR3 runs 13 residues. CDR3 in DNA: TGCGCCAGCAGTGACCCGTCGGGAAACACCATATATTTT. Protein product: CASSDPSGNTIYF.